This T cell receptor beta chain was captured by sequencing in a study of OX40 agonist ivuxolimab in advanced cancers. Some background on the complete study: Ivuxolimab, which targeted the costimulatory receptor OX40 (CD134), was an agonistic, fully human IgG2 monoclonal antibody. Partial responses were achieved by three dose-escalation patients, of whom one had hepatocellular carcinoma and two had cutaneous melanoma. Patients were allowed to have had prior anti-PD-1, anti-PD-L1 or anti-CTLA-4 therapy, and roughly 40% of the dose-escalation patients had previously received checkpoint inhibitors. The paper reports the monotherapy dose-escalation portion (N = 52 patients) of the phase I ivuxolimab trial. Of the roughly 54 dose-escalation patients, hepatocellular carcinoma was present in around 20, melanoma in approximately 15, renal cell carcinoma in 9 and head and neck cancer in 9. A male proportion of 82.7% and a mean age of 60 years, ranging from 23 to 79, were recorded for the dose-escalation cohort. Intravenous ivuxolimab was administered to patients every 2 weeks at six dose levels: 0.01, 0.1, 0.3, 1.5, 3 and 10 mg/kg. Peripheral TCRbeta sequencing aimed to test whether ivuxolimab altered TCR sequence diversity and caused clonal T-cell expansion.

To sequence the TCRbeta CDR3 region, genomic DNA was isolated from the sorted cells. The immunoSEQ Assay was used to sequence the TCRbeta CDR3 regions. TCRdb retrieved this table from immuneACCESS and kept in-frame rearrangements only. Not all clones are present; in checked studies, unresolved V genes account for under half, and no reason is known for the remainder. The sample table records some 70,000 clones; around 90% of these occur just once. The ten top clones hold approximately 2.8% of the sample. At the junction V is shortened by 0 bases and J by 4 bases, with 9 bases in between. Reading the germline V gene gives CDR1 SGDLS and CDR2 YYNGEE. The CDR3 measures 14 amino acids from cysteine to phenylalanine. The DNA shown is the 42-base CDR3, in frame from base 1. Paper-wide results and their limitations: At doses of 0.1 to 3.0 mg/kg, clonal expansion of both CD4+ and CD8+ T cells in blood was seen between baseline and week 6. The antigen specificity of the clonally expanded peripheral T cells was not determined. Low levels of normalized T-cell clonal expansion were also seen in some patients who did not respond. After ivuxolimab, more expanded clones were found on average in CD8+ T cells than in CD4+ T cells. In the 0.1-3.0 mg/kg groups, partial responders had among the lowest normalized peripheral clonal expansion, particularly in CD8+ T cells.

The trial excluded patients who had a history of autoimmune disease or were on systemic immunosuppression. Peripheral blood for TCR sequencing was collected from all dose cohorts at baseline, on cycle 4 day 1, and on cycle 7 day 1. Samples were obtained from an open-label, multicenter, first-in-human phase I dose-escalation trial of ivuxolimab. Adults with locally advanced or metastatic melanoma, renal cell carcinoma, hepatocellular carcinoma or head and neck squamous cell carcinoma were enrolled in the trial. CD4+ and CD8+ T cells were sorted separately from peripheral blood before TCR sequencing. As concerns this clone: Its recognized antigen is unknown. It has no much larger one-base neighbor in the sample; base qualities were not kept.

This receptor was taken from an adult with an advanced solid tumor such as melanoma, head and neck, liver or kidney cancer. Source: CD4+ or CD8+ T cells sorted from blood, taken in a trial of the OX40 agonist ivuxolimab. The chain is made from TRBV9 and TRBJ2-3, with the D gene too uncertain to name. The DNA sequence is as follows: TGTGCCAGCAGCGTAGTCCAGCATCCAGATACGCAGTATTTT. This encodes CASSVVQHPDTQYF.